The rows below give T cell receptor beta chains drawn from one sample of a study of blood T cell repertoires in COVID-19. This table comes from immunoSEQ multiplex PCR, and its TCRdb copy is limited to in-frame clones, with some not included. The sample includes a few hundred thousand clones, around 87% seen only once; the top ten take approximately 0.98%. The specimen was peripheral blood. Receptor source: a woman aged 35 to 49 with COVID-19, enrolled during active disease. Each CDR3 is given with its conserved first and last residue. A D gene is named only where the DNA matches it firmly. Rows may omit the clone size; those that give it use once, few, many or a size class.

V: TRBV5-1
J: TRBJ1-5
length: 13
size: NA
D: TRBD1
DNA: TGCGCCAGCAGGACAGGGGACAATCAGCCCCAGCATTTT
CDR3: CASRTGDNQPQHF

V: TRBV9
J: TRBJ2-1
length: 17
size: NA
D: TRBD2
DNA: TGTGCCAGCAGCGTAGCGCTAGCGGCACCCTCCTACAATGAGCAGTTCTTC
CDR3: CASSVALAAPSYNEQFF

V: TRBV9
J: TRBJ1-4
length: 19
size: NA
D: TRBD1
DNA: TGTGCCAGCAGCGTAGGGACAGGGAGGCTTGATGGAACTAATGAAAAACTGTTTTTT
CDR3: CASSVGTGRLDGTNEKLFF

V: TRBV28
J: TRBJ2-3
length: 14
size: few
D: NA
DNA: TGTGCCAGCAGTTTAGCAACTAGCACAGATACGCAGTATTTT
CDR3: CASSLATSTDTQYF

V: TRBV28
J: TRBJ2-7
length: 15
size: NA
D: TRBD1
DNA: TGTGCCAGCAGTTTAGGGACAGGGCCCACCTACGAGCAGTACTTC
CDR3: CASSLGTGPTYEQYF

V: TRBV20-1
J: TRBJ1-1
length: 11
size: NA
D: NA
DNA: TGCAGTGCCATCAGAGGGACTGAAGCTTTCTTT
CDR3: CSAIRGTEAFF

V: TRBV6-5
J: TRBJ2-7
length: 12
size: NA
D: NA
DNA: TGTGCCAGCAGTATCGGCTCCTACGAGCAGTACTTC
CDR3: CASSIGSYEQYF

V: TRBV2
J: TRBJ1-2
length: 11
size: once
D: NA
DNA: TGTGCCAGCATGGCAGGGTATGGCTACACCTTC
CDR3: CASMAGYGYTF

V: TRBV5-1
J: TRBJ2-3
length: 16
size: NA
D: NA
DNA: TGCGCCAGCAGCCCTCCAATTTCGGGGGACACAGATACGCAGTATTTT
CDR3: CASSPPISGDTDTQYF

V: TRBV4-3
J: TRBJ2-1
length: 13
size: once
D: NA
DNA: TGCGCCAGCAGCCGCGGTGGAGTTGCTGAGCAGTTCTTC
CDR3: CASSRGGVAEQFF

V: TRBV3-1/TRBV3-2
J: TRBJ1-4
length: 12
size: NA
D: NA
DNA: TGTGCCAGCAGCCACCGAGGGGAAAAACTGTTTTTT
CDR3: CASSHRGEKLFF

V: TRBV28
J: TRBJ1-1
length: 12
size: NA
D: NA
DNA: TGTGCCAGCCGGGATCGAGGGGGTGAAGCTTTCTTT
CDR3: CASRDRGGEAFF

V: TRBV2
J: TRBJ2-3
length: 13
size: NA
D: NA
DNA: TGTGCCAGCAGCCTGTTCGGGGGAGATACGCAGTATTTT
CDR3: CASSLFGGDTQYF

V: TRBV7-9
J: TRBJ2-3
length: 17
size: NA
D: NA
DNA: TGTGCCAGCAGCTTAGCCACTCGGACAGCCTACACAGATACGCAGTATTTT
CDR3: CASSLATRTAYTDTQYF

V: TRBV6-2/TRBV6-3
J: TRBJ2-6
length: 16
size: NA
D: NA
DNA: TGTGCCAGCAGTACCAGCAGGGGACCCGGGGCCAACGTCCTGACTTTC
CDR3: CASSTSRGPGANVLTF

V: TRBV7-2
J: TRBJ2-7
length: 14
size: NA
D: TRBD1
DNA: TGTGCCAGCAGCTCCGGGACAGGGTCATACGAGCAGTACTTC
CDR3: CASSSGTGSYEQYF

V: TRBV6-5
J: TRBJ2-2
length: 14
size: NA
D: NA
DNA: TGTGCCAGCAGTTACGGAGGGTACACCGGGGAGCTGTTTTTT
CDR3: CASSYGGYTGELFF

V: TRBV5-1
J: TRBJ2-7
length: 13
size: NA
D: NA
DNA: TGCGCCAGCAGCTCGAACCGAGCCTACGAGCAGTACTTC
CDR3: CASSSNRAYEQYF

V: TRBV5-4
J: TRBJ2-1
length: 17
size: once
D: TRBD2
DNA: TGTGCCAGCAGCACCCCCTCTAGCGGGGTCTCCTACAATGAGCAGTTCTTC
CDR3: CASSTPSSGVSYNEQFF

V: TRBV5-1
J: TRBJ2-2
length: 17
size: NA
D: TRBD2
DNA: TGCGCCAGCAGCTTGGGACTAGCGGGTGGGAGCACCGGGGAGCTGTTTTTT
CDR3: CASSLGLAGGSTGELFF

V: TRBV21-1
J: TRBJ2-1
length: 17
size: NA
D: NA
DNA: TGTGCCAGCAGCAAAGCGTGTAGGCAGGCCGTCTACAATGAGCAGTTCTTC
CDR3: CASSKACRQAVYNEQFF

V: TRBV6-5
J: TRBJ2-1
length: 15
size: NA
D: NA
DNA: TGTGCCAGCAGTTTTACTCCTATAACCTACAATGAGCAGTTCTTC
CDR3: CASSFTPITYNEQFF

V: TRBV19
J: TRBJ2-5
length: 16
size: NA
D: TRBD2
DNA: TGTGCCAGTAGTGGGGGACTAGCGGGGGCCTCGGAGACCCAGTACTTC
CDR3: CASSGGLAGASETQYF

V: TRBV4-2
J: TRBJ1-2
length: 15
size: NA
D: NA
DNA: TGTGCCAGCAGCCAAGGTACAGCGGATGGCTATGGCTACACCTTC
CDR3: CASSQGTADGYGYTF

V: TRBV28
J: TRBJ1-5
length: 15
size: NA
D: NA
DNA: TGTGCCAGCAGTTTAGCGGGGATTAGCAATCAGCCCCAGCATTTT
CDR3: CASSLAGISNQPQHF

V: TRBV5-4
J: TRBJ1-2
length: 15
size: NA
D: NA
DNA: TGTGCCAGCAGCAGCAGGGCCAGAACTAACTATGGCTACACCTTC
CDR3: CASSSRARTNYGYTF